This TCR beta chain is from a study of cytomegalovirus exposure and HLA in healthy donors. The PCR contained 60 Vbeta and 13 Jbeta primers. This table comes from immunoSEQ multiplex PCR, and its TCRdb copy is limited to in-frame clones, with some not included. Of under 150,000 clones listed, about 72% are singletons. The germline gives CDR1 SGHDT, CDR2 YYEEEE. CDR3 length equals 14 residues. Trimming at V came to 3 bases and at J to 8 bases, leaving 7 bases not matched to a gene. The sample was PBMCs. The gene calls are TRBV5-6 and TRBJ2-1; 8 nucleotides match TRBD2. The TCR comes from a man aged 40-55 years in good health and CMV-seronegative. The CDR3: CASSWGTTSDEQFF. CDR3 sequence (DNA): TGTGCCAGCAGCTGGGGAACGACTAGCGATGAGCAGTTCTTC.